This T cell receptor (beta chain) was recorded in a study of monozygotic twins with inflammatory bowel disease. Whole-study findings and limits: Among IBD patients, TCRbeta diversity (inverse Simpson) was lower than in healthy co-twins.

CDR1 is WSHSY, CDR2 SAAADI, per germline. The CDR3 is made up of 13 amino acids. In regard to this clonotype: What it recognizes is unknown.

Following a re-call of the 5' RACE reads, TCRdb has one entry per CDR3 protein and lacks DNA. The ten top clones account for 2% to 2.5%, within a sample of more than 350,000 distinct CDR3 sequences. The sample consisted of blood. This TCR was sampled from a human donor with ulcerative colitis or Crohn's disease, or a healthy co-twin of an affected twin (not recorded which). J is TRBJ2-1 and V is TRBV10-2; without DNA, the TCRdb call of TRBD2 cannot be checked. This chain's CDR3 is CASRGLAVNEQFF.